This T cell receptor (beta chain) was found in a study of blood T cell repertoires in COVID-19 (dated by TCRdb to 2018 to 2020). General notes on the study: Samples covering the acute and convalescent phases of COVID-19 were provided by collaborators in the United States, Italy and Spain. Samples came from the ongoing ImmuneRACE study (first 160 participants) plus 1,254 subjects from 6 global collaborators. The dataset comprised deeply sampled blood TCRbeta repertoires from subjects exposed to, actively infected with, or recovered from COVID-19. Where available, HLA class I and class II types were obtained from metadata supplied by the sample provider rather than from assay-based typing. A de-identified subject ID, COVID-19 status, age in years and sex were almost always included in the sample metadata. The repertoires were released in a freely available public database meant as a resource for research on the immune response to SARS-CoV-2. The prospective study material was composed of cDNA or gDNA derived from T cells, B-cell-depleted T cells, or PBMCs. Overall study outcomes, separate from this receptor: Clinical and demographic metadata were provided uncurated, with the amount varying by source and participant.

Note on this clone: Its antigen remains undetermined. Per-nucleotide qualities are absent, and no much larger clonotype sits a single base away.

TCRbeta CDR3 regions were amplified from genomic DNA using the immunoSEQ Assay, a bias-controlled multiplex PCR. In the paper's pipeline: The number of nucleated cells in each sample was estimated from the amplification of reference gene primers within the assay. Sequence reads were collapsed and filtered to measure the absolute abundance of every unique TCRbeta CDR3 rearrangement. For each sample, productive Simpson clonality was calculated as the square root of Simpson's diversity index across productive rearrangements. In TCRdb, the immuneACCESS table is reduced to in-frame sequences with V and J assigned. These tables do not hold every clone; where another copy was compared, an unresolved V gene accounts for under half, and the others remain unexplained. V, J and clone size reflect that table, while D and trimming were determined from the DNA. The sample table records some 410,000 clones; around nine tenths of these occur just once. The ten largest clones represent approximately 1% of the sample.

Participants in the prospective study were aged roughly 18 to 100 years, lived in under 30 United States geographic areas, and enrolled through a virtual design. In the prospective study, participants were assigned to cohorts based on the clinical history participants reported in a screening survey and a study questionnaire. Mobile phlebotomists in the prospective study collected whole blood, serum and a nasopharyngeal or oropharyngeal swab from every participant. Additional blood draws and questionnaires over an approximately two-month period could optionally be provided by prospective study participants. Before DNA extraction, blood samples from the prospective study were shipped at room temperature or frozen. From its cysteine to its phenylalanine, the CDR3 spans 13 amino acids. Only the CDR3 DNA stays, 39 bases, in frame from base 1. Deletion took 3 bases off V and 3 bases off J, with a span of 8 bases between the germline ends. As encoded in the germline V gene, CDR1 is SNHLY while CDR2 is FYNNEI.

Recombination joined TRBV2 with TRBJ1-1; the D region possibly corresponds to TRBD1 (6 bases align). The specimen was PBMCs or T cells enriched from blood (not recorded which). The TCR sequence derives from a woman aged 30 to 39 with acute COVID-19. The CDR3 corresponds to CASSDRGYTEAFF. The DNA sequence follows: TGTGCCAGCAGTGACAGGGGATACACTGAAGCTTTCTTT.